This T cell receptor (beta chain) was recovered during a study of T-cell reconstitution after alpha-beta-depleted transplantation in children (dated by TCRdb to about 2016). Looking at the study overall: T-cell immune reconstitution after TCRalphabeta/CD19-depleted allogeneic hematopoietic cell transplantation in children was quantitatively tracked in the study by means of TCR repertoire profiling. Overall study outcomes, separate from this receptor: Hyperexpanded clone frequencies declined over subsequent months; after one year, T-cell counts and TCRbeta diversity were mostly attributed to newly produced T cells. Apparently early alphabetaT-cell count recovery about two months after transplant reportedly relied on only several hundred rapidly expanded clones derived from non-depleted graft cells. In some patients, the high TCRbeta diversity seen at day 60 was put down to recipient T cells and intrathymic progenitors that had survived conditioning.

Relative to germline, V is 1 base shorter and J is 3 bases shorter, with 7 bases between their ends. The germline V gene (reference sequence) gives CDR1 as SEHNR and CDR2 as FQNEAQ. The CDR3 covers 14 residues, taking in both the cysteine and the phenylalanine. Only the CDR3 part of the read is kept: 42 bases, read in frame from the first base. The receptor library was made with PCR. The sequencing machine was an Illumina HiSeq 2500. TCR library preparation used molecular barcoding, with unique molecular identifiers applied to normalize quantification of the TCRbeta repertoire. The raw public data were reprocessed by TCRdb itself: fastp quality trimming at Q25, MiXCR clonotype calling, in-frame beta chains only. Each record represents a unique CDR3 protein, reported with the most common genes and DNA among its rows. This sample comprises about 50,000 distinct CDR3 sequences, under 6% of them detected only once. The ten largest clonotypes hold 30% to 35% of the sample.

The table lists this clonotype with many counts. Its antigen is unknown. The input lacks base qualities; no much larger clone sits a single base away. The label giving this sample's time point can be read as: day 60 (about 2 months) after transplantation. Per the publication, the treatment or condition label means: allogeneic hematopoietic cell transplantation with graft depleted of TCRalphabeta T cells and CD19 B cells. The children who served as transplant recipients had been given grafts of TCRalphabeta/CD19-depleted allogeneic hematopoietic cells. The receptor's source is a female patient aged 2-10 years who had a stem cell transplant for aplastic anemia, so the T cells may come from the graft donor. Here the chain combines TRBV7-9 and TRBJ2-1, and perhaps TRBD1 as D gene, on 6 matching bases. The starting material was PBMCs, mostly from graft donor cells, obtained 60 days after TCRalphabeta/CD19-depleted stem cell transplant. Read as DNA, the sequence is TGTGCCAGCAGCTTAGGACAGGTCTACAATGAGCAGTTCTTC. It translates to CASSLGQVYNEQFF.